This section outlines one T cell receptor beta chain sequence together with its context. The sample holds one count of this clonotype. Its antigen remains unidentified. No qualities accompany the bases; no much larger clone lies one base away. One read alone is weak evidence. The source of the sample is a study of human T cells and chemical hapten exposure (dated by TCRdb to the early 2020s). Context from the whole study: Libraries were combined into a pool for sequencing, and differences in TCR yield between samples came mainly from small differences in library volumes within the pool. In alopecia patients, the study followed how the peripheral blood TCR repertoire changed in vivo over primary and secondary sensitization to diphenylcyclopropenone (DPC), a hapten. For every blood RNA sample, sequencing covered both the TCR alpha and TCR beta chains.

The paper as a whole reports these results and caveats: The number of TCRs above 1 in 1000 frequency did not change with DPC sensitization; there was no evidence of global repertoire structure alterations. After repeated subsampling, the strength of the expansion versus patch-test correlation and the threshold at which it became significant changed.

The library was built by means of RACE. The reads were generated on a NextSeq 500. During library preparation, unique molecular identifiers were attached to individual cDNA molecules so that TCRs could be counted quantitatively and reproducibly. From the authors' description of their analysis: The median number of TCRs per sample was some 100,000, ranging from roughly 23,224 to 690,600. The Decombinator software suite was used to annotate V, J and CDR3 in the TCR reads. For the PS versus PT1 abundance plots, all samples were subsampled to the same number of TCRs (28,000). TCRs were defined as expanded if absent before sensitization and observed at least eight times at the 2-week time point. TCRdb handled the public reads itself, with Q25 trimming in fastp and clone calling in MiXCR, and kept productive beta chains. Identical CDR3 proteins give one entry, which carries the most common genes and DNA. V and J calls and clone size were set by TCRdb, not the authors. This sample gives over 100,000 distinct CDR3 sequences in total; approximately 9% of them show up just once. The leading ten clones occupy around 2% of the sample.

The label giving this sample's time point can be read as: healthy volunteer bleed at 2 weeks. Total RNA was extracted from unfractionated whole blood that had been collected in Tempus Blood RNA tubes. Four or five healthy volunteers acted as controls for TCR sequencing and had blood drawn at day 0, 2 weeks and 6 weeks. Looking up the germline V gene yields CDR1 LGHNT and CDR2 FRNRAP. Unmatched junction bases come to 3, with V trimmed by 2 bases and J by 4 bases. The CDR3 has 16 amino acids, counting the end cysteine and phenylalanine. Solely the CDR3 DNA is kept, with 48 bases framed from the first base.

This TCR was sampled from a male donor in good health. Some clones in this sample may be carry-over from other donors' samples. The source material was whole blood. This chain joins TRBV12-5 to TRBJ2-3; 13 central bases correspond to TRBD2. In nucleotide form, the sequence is TGTGCTAGTGGTTTGTTTGGACTAGCGGGGGCAGATACGCAGTATTTT. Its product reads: CASGLFGLAGADTQYF.